The clone carrying this TCR beta chain is a singleton in its sample. TCRdb keeps only in-frame clones here, not all; method: immunoSEQ multiplex PCR. The repertoire holds 200,000 to 250,000 clones, with roughly 84% as singletons. The data belong to a study of blood T cell repertoires in COVID-19. The CDR3 is 16 amino acids. The ends lost 5 bases at V and 3 bases at J; junction bases unmatched: 7. CDR1 SGHDT and CDR2 YYEEEE come from the germline V gene. This chain connects TRBV5-6 to TRBJ2-3, with 12 bases matching TRBD2. Sequenced input: peripheral blood. This clonotype originated in a woman aged 30 to 39 who had recovered from COVID-19. In nucleotides, the CDR3 is TGTGCCAGCAGTCGAAAGACTAGCGGGAGTACAGATACGCAGTATTTT. Amino acids: CASSRKTSGSTDTQYF.